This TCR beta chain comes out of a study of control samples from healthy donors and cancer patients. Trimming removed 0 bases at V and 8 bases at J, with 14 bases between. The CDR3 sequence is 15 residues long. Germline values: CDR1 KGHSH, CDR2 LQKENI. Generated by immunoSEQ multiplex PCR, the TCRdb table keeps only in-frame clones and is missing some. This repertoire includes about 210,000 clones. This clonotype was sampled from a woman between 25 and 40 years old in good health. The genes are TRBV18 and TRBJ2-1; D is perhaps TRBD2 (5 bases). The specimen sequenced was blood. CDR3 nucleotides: TGTGCCAGCTCACCACCGGGGTATCGGGGAGATGAGCAGTTCTTC. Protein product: CASSPPGYRGDEQFF.